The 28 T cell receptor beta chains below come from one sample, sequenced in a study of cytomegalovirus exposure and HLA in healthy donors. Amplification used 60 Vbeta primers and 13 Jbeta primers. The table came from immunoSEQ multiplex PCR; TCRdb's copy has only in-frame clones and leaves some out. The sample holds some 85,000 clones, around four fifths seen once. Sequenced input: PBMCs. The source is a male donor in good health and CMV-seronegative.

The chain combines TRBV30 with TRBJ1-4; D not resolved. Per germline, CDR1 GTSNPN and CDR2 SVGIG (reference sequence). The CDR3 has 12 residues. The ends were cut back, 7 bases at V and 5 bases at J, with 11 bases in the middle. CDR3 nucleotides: TGTGCCTACCAATCGGGGAATGAAAAACTGTTTTTT. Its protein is CAYQSGNEKLFF.

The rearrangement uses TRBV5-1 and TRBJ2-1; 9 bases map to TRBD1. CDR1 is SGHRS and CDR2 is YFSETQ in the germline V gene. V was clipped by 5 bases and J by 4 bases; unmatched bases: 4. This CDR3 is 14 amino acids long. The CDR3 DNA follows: TGCGCCAGCAGATCGGGACAGGGATACAATGAGCAGTTCTTC. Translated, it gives CASRSGQGYNEQFF. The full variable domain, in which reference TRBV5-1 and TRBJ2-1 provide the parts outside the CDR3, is KAGVTQTPRYLIKTRGQQVTLSCSPISGHRSVSWYQQTPGQGLQFLFEYFSETQRNKGNFPGRFSGRQFSNSRSEMNVSTLELGDSALYLCASRSGQGYNEQFFGPGTRLTVL.

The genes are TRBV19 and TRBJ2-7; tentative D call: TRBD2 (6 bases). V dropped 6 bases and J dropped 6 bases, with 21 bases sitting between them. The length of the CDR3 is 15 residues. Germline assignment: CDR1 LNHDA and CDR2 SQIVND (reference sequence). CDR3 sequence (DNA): TGTGCCAGTAGCGGGCGGGGCAGTCCGGCCCCCGAGCAGTACTTC. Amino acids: CASSGRGSPAPEQYF. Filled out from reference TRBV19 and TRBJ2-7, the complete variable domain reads DGGITQSPKYLFRKEGQNVTLSCEQNLNHDAMYWYRQDPGQGLRLIYYSQIVNDFQKGDIAEGYSVSREKKESFPLTVTSAQKNPTAFYLCASSGRGSPAPEQYFGPGTRLTVT.

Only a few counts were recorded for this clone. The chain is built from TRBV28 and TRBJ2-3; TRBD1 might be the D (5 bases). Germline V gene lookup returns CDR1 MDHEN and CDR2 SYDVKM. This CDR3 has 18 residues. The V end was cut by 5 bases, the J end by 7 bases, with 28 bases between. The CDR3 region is CASSPYIGVGQSRYTQYF. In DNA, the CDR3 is TGTGCCAGCAGTCCCTATATTGGGGTGGGGCAGTCCAGGTATACGCAGTATTTT.

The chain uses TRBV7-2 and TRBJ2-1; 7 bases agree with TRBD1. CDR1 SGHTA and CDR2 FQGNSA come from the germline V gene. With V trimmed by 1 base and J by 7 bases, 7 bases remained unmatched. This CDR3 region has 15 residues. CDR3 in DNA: TGTGCCAGCAGCTTAGAAGGGACAGTAGGAAATGAGCAGTTCTTC. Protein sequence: CASSLEGTVGNEQFF.

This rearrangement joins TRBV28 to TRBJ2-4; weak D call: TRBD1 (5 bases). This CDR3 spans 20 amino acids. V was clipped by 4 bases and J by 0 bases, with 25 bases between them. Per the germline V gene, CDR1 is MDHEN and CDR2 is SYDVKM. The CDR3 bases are TGTGCCAGCAGTTACCCGACATCACCAGGGTATATCTTAGCCAAAAACATTCAGTACTTC. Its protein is CASSYPTSPGYILAKNIQYF. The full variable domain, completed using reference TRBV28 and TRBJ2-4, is DVKVTQSSRYLVKRTGEKVFLECVQDMDHENMFWYRQDPGLGLRLIYFSYDVKMKEKGDIPEGYSVSREKKERFSLILESASTNQTSMYLCASSYPTSPGYILAKNIQYFGAGTRLSVL.

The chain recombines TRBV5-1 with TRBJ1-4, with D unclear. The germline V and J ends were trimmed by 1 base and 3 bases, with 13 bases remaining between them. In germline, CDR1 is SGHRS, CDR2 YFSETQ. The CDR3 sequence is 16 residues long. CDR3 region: CASSLFPEEANEKLFF. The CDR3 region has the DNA TGCGCCAGCAGCTTGTTTCCAGAGGAAGCTAATGAAAAACTGTTTTTT. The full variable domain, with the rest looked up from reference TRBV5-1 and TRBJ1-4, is KAGVTQTPRYLIKTRGQQVTLSCSPISGHRSVSWYQQTPGQGLQFLFEYFSETQRNKGNFPGRFSGRQFSNSRSEMNVSTLELGDSALYLCASSLFPEEANEKLFFGSGTQLSVL.

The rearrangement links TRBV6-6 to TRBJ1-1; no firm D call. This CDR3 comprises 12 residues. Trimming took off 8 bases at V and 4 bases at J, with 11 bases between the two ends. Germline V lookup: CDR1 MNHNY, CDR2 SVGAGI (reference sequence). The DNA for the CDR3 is TGTGCCAGCCGAATAGCTGTCACTGAAGCTTTCTTT. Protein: CASRIAVTEAFF.

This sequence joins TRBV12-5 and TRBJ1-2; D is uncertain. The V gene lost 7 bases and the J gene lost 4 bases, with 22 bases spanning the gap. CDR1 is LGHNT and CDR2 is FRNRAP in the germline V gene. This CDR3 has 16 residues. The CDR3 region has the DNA TGTGCTAGTGCCCCGAGGTACCCAGCCCCCCTCTATGGCTACACCTTC. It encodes CASAPRYPAPLYGYTF.

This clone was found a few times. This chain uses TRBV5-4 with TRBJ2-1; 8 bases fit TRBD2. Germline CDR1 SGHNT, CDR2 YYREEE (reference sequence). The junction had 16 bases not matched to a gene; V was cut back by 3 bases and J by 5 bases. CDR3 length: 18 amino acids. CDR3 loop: CASSSPPGSGSVHNEQFF. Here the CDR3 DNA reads TGTGCCAGCAGCTCACCCCCGGGGAGCGGGAGCGTCCACAATGAGCAGTTCTTC.

The CDR3: CASSEAGYTEAFF. The CDR3 DNA reads as TGCGCCAGCAGTGAGGCGGGTTACACTGAAGCTTTCTTT. The V and J genes are TRBV10-1 and TRBJ1-1, with D uncertain. Germline V gene lookup returns CDR1 WNHNN and CDR2 SYGVQD (reference sequence). Trimming took 2 bases from V and 3 from J, leaving 7 bases between them. The length of the CDR3 is 13 residues.

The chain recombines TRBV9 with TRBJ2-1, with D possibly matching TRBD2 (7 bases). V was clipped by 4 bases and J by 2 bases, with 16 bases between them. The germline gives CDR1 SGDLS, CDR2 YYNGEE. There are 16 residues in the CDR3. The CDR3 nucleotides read TGTGCCAGCAGCCCCCGAGGGGGGGTTACCTACAATGAGCAGTTCTTC. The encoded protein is CASSPRGGVTYNEQFF.

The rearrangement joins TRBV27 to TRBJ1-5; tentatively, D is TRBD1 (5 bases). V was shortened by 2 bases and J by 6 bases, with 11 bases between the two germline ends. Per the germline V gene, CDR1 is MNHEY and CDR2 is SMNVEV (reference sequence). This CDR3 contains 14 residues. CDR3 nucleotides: TGTGCCAGCAGTTTAGCGTGGGGCGCTCAGCCCCAGCATTTT. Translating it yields CASSLAWGAQPQHF.

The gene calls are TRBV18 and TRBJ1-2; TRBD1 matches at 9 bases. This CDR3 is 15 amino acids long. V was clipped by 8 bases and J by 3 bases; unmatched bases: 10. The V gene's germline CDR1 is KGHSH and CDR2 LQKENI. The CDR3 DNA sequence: TGTGCCAGCCTCCCCGGACAGGGGTTGGACTATGGCTACACCTTC. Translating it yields CASLPGQGLDYGYTF.

CDR3 sequence (DNA): TGCGCCAGCAGCCCCGAGGGACAGGGGACAAATCAGCCCCAGCATTTT. It is translated as CASSPEGQGTNQPQHF. The chain combines TRBV4-1 with TRBJ1-5; 10 bases agree with TRBD1. Per the germline V gene, CDR1 is MGHRA and CDR2 is YSYEKL. Trimming cost V 4 bases and J 4 bases; bases outside gene matches: 7. The CDR3 sequence is 16 residues long.

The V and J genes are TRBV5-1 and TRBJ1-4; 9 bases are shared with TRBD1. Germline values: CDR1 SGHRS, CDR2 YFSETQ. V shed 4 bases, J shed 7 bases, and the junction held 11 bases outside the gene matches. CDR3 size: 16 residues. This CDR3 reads CASSPGDRALVEKLFF. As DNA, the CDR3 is TGCGCCAGCAGCCCGGGGGACAGGGCATTGGTTGAAAAACTGTTTTTT.

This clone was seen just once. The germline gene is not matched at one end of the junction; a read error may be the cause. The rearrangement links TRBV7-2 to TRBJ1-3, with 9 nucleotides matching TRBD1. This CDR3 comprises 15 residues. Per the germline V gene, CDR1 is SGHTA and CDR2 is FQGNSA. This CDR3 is CASSVHRGREDTICF. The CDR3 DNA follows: TGTGCCAGCAGCGTCCACAGGGGGCGGGAGGACACCATATGTTTT.

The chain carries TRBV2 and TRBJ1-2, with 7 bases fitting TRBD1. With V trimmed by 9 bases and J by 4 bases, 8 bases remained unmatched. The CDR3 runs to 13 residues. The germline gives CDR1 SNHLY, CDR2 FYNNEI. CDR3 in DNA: TGTGCCAGATCCTCGGGACAGAGCTATGGCTACACCTTC. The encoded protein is CARSSGQSYGYTF.

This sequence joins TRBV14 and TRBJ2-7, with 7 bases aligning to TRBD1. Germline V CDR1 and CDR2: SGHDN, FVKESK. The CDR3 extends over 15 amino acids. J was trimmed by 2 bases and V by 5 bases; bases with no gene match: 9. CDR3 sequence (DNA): TGTGCCAGCAGCGACCGACAGGGCCGGACCTACGAGCAGTACTTC. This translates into CASSDRQGRTYEQYF.

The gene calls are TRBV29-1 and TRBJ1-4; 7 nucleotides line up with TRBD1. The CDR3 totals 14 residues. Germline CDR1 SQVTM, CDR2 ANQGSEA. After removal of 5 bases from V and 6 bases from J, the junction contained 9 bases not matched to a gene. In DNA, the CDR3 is TGCAGCGTTCTCGACAGGGCGGTCCATGAAAAACTGTTTTTT. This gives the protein CSVLDRAVHEKLFF.

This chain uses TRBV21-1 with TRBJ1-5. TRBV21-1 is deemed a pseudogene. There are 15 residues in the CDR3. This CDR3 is CASSFVRGGNQPQHF. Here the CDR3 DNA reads TGTGCCAGCAGCTTTGTCCGGGGTGGCAATCAGCCCCAGCATTTT.

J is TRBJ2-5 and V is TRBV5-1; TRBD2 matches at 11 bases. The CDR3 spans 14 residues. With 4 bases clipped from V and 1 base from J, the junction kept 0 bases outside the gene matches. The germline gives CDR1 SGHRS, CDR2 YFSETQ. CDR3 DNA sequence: TGCGCCAGCAGCGGGACTAGCGGCCAAGAGACCCAGTACTTC. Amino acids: CASSGTSGQETQYF.

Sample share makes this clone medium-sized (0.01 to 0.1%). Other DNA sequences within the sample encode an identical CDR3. CDR3 nucleotide sequence: TGTGCCAGCAGCTCTCGTGGGCCCACTGAAGCTTTCTTT. Translation: CASSSRGPTEAFF. This chain joins TRBV5-4 and TRBJ1-1; D remains ambiguous. The CDR3 extends over 13 amino acids. Germline CDR1 is SGHNT and CDR2 is YYREEE (reference sequence). Trimming pared 3 bases from V and 4 bases from J, leaving 10 bases between.

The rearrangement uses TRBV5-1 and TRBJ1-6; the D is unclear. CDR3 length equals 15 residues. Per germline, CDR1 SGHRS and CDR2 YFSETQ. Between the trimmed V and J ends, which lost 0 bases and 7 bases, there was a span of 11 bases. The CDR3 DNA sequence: TGCGCCAGCAGCTTGGACAGTCCTTCGAATTCACCCCTCCACTTT. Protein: CASSLDSPSNSPLHF.

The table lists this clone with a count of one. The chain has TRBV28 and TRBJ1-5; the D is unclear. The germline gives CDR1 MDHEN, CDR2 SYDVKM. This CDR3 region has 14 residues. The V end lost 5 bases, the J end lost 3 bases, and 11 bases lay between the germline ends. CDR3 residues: CASSAYSYNQPQHF. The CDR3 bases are TGTGCCAGCAGTGCTTACTCTTACAATCAGCCCCAGCATTTT. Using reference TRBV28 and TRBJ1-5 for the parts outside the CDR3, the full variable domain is DVKVTQSSRYLVKRTGEKVFLECVQDMDHENMFWYRQDPGLGLRLIYFSYDVKMKEKGDIPEGYSVSREKKERFSLILESASTNQTSMYLCASSAYSYNQPQHFGDGTRLSIL.

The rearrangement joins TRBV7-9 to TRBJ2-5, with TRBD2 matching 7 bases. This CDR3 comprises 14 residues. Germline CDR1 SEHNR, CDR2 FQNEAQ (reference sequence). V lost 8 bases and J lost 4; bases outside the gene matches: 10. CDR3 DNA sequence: TGTGCCAGCTCCGGGGAGGGCCCGGGAGAGACCCAGTACTTC. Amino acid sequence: CASSGEGPGETQYF.

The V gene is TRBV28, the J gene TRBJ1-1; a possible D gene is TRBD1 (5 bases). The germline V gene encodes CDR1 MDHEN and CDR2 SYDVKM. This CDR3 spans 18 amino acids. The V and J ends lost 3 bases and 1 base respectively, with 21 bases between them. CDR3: CASSFPAGHPVRNTEAFF. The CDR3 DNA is TGTGCCAGCAGTTTCCCCGCCGGACATCCGGTGAGGAACACTGAAGCTTTCTTT.

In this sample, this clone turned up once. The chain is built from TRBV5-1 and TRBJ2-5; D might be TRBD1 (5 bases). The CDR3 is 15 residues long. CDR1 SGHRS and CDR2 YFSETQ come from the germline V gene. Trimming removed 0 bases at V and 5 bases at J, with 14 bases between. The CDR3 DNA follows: TGCGCCAGCAGCTTGGAAGCAGGGCGATCCGAGACCCAGTACTTC. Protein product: CASSLEAGRSETQYF.